This record covers a single T cell receptor (beta chain). The TCRbeta library was prepared with unique molecular identifiers. TCRdb processed the PCR reads anew with MiXCR; each CDR3 protein has one entry. The sample carries roughly 610,000 distinct CDR3 sequences, about 10% recorded once. This sample is drawn from a study of T-cell reconstitution after alpha-beta-depleted transplantation in children. Germline values: CDR1 SGHTA, CDR2 FQGNSA. The CDR3 is 13 residues long. The V gene lost 5 bases and the J gene lost 5 bases, with 12 bases spanning the gap. The genes are TRBV7-2 and TRBJ1-2; D is undetermined. This sequence was found in a human donor who donated a stem cell graft to a child with acute myeloid leukemia. Here the sequenced sample was PBMCs from the stem cell graft donor, taken from the stem cell graft. This CDR3 is CASSPRLAYGYTF. Written as DNA, the CDR3 is TGTGCCAGCAGCCCAAGGTTGGCTTATGGCTACACCTTC.